This TCR beta chain was identified during a study of T cells in Graves' hyperthyroidism and ophthalmopathy. Amplification targeted TCR beta CDR3 regions from RNA transcripts. First-round RT-PCR targeting the TCR CDR3 was performed with the HTBI primer set. TCRdb re-called the multiplex PCR reads with MiXCR, one entry per CDR3 protein. This sample carries around 200,000 distinct CDR3 sequences, around 18% of them seen once, and the ten largest clones take about 41%. This clonotype was recorded at least ten times. CDR3 size: 15 residues. After removal of 7 bases from V and 5 bases from J, the junction contained 8 bases not matched to a gene. Germline values: CDR1 MNHNS, CDR2 SASEGT. Fresh peripheral blood, 10 ml, was the source of the PBMCs.

What was sequenced was blood. The chain joins TRBV6-1 to TRBJ1-4; TRBD1 matches 9 bases. This clonotype was sampled from a man aged 35-49 years with Graves' hyperthyroidism. Written as DNA, the CDR3 is TGTGCCAGCACCAACTGGGGGACAGGGAATGAAAAACTGTTTTTT. Residues: CASTNWGTGNEKLFF.